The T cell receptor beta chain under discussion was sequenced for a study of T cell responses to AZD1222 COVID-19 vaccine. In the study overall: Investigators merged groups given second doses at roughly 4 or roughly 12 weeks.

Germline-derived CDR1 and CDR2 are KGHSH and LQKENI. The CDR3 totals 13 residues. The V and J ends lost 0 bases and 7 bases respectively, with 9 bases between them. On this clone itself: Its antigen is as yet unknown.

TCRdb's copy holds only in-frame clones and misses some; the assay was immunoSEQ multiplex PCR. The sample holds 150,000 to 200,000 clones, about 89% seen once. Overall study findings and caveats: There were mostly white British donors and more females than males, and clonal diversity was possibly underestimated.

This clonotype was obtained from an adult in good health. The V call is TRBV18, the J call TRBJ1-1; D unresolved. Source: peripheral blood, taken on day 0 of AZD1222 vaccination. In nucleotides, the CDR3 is TGTGCCAGCTCACCACCGGCGGGATTTGAAGCTTTCTTT. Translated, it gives CASSPPAGFEAFF.